This T cell receptor beta chain was recovered during a study of blood T cell repertoires in COVID-19. In its sample, this clone was seen once. The authors' processing: Cell counts per sample came from amplifying reference gene primers. Profiling relied on immunoSEQ multiplex PCR, and the TCRdb table lists in-frame clones only, not all of them. Clone size and the V and J calls come from that table; the DNA yielded D and trimming. The table lists roughly 200,000 clones, over 75% of them singletons, with about 6% in the top ten. Germline V gene lookup returns CDR1 SGHTA and CDR2 FQGNSA. The CDR3 length is 16 residues. V lost 5 bases to trimming and J lost 5 bases; unmatched junction nucleotides: 9.

V gene TRBV7-2 combines with J gene TRBJ2-3; TRBD2 matches at 11 bases. Sequences were obtained from peripheral blood. The source of this sequence is an elderly man with acute or convalescent COVID-19. This chain's CDR3 is CASSVLAGGGGDTQYF. The CDR3 bases are TGTGCCAGCAGCGTTTTAGCGGGAGGGGGGGGAGATACGCAGTATTTT.